This T cell receptor (beta chain) was sequenced during a study of blood T cell repertoires in COVID-19. By sample share, this clone is medium-sized. In the source study's methods: Estimation of nucleated cell counts was performed using reference gene primer amplification. Using immunoSEQ multiplex PCR, the repertoire was profiled, and TCRdb retains in-frame clones only, with some absent. From that table come the V and J calls and clone size; the DNA was used to work out D and trimming. The profile shows approximately 35,000 clones, approximately 85% of them singletons. The CDR3 has 13 residues. CDR1 and CDR2 (germline): MNHEY, SVGAGI. With V trimmed by 6 bases and J by 1 base, 2 bases remained unmatched.

The chain recombines TRBV6-5 with TRBJ1-1; 7 bases are a match to TRBD1. The material sequenced was peripheral blood. The TCR sequence derives from a man in his 60s with active COVID-19. The CDR3 bases are TGTGCCAGCAGCTGGACAGGGAACACTGAAGCTTTCTTT. Translating gives CASSWTGNTEAFF.